The sequence of this T cell receptor (beta chain) was determined in a study of blood T cells in healthy people across ages. Every donor provided around 10 milliliters of peripheral blood. There were at least 5 micrograms of total RNA extracted from every sample. The CDR3 is made up of 14 amino acids. The trim removed 7 bases at V and 0 bases at J, leaving 4 bases unmatched. CDR1 ENHRY and CDR2 SYGVKD come from the germline V gene. Next came a second PCR, run for roughly 6 to 11 cycles, which used a sample-barcoded 5' primer along with a J-beta primer mix. Each CDR3 protein is one row after TCRdb ran MiXCR on the 5' RACE reads. This sample has about 1.5 million distinct CDR3 sequences, with around two fifths found just once.

The J gene is TRBJ2-7, the V gene TRBV10-3; the match to TRBD2 covers 9 bases. This clonotype was obtained from a young woman in good health. Sequencing used blood. CDR3 bases: TGTGCCATCAAAACTAGCGGGCCCTCCTACGAGCAGTACTTC. Its protein product is CAIKTSGPSYEQYF.